The next 11 T cell receptor beta chains were all read from a single sample in a study of T cell repertoires in cytomegalovirus infection (dated 2019 in TCRdb). Sequencer: Illumina HiSeq 1500. In TCRdb, the public reads were trimmed at Q25 with fastp and aligned with MiXCR, with productive beta chains retained. Merged by CDR3 protein, the rows form single entries marked with the most common genes and DNA. The sample table shows around 100,000 distinct CDR3 sequences, and roughly a tenth are seen once. Over 25% of the sample is taken by the ten largest. Their cognate antigens are unknown. Sequencing was performed on PBMCs, sequenced either directly or after in vitro stimulation (not recorded which). These receptors were taken from a human donor in good health (CMV status not recorded). Some clones in this sample may be carry-over from other donors' samples.

V and J are TRBV2 and TRBJ2-1, with 14 bases lining up with TRBD2. Germline CDR1 SNHLY, CDR2 FYNNEI. This CDR3 contains 15 residues. V was clipped by 2 bases and J by 8 bases; unmatched bases: 2. Here the CDR3 reads CASSELGLAGDEQFF. CDR3 coding DNA: TGTGCCAGCAGTGAACTGGGACTAGCGGGGGATGAGCAGTTCTTC.

This clonotype occurred many times. Since no conserved phenylalanine or tryptophan closes the CDR3, a read error is the likely cause. The DNA is omitted, as the CDR3 cannot be located on it reliably, and the CDR3 follows TCRdb's listing. This CDR3 reads CASRSGQDDLC. The V gene is TRBV7-2, the J gene TRBJ1-6. Germline V gives CDR1 SGHTA, CDR2 FQGNSA. The CDR3 extends over 11 residues, inclusive of both ends.

This clonotype appeared many times. The rearrangement links TRBV11-3 to TRBJ1-1, with TRBD1 identical over 11 bases. Germline V lookup: CDR1 SGHNT, CDR2 YENEEA. Germline trimming cut 5 bases from V and 4 bases from J; bases unmatched to any gene: 6. The CDR3 is 15 amino acids. CDR3: CASSNWDRGTTEAFF. The CDR3 nucleotides read TGTGCCAGCAGCAATTGGGACAGGGGGACCACTGAAGCTTTCTTT. The full variable domain, in which reference TRBV11-3 and TRBJ1-1 provide the parts outside the CDR3, is EAGVVQSPRYKIIEKKQPVAFWCNPISGHNTLYWYLQNLGQGPELLIRYENEEAVDDSQLPKDRFSAERLKGVDSTLKIQPAELGDSAVYLCASSNWDRGTTEAFFGQGTRLTVV.

The table lists this clonotype with a few counts. This sequence joins TRBV9 and TRBJ1-6, with TRBD1 as a possible D gene (6 bases). The CDR3 loop spans 15 amino acids. Trimming left V 4 bases short and J 9 bases short, with 17 bases between. The germline V gene has CDR1 SGDLS and CDR2 YYNGEE. CDR3 DNA: TGTGCCAGCAGCCTAGGCAGGGGAGTAGGTTCACCCCTCCACTTT. Residues: CASSLGRGVGSPLHF.

This clonotype came up many times. The genes are TRBV7-2 and TRBJ1-6; the match to TRBD1 covers 7 bases. This CDR3 is 16 amino acids long. The V segment lost 2 bases and the J segment 9 bases; nucleotides outside the gene matches: 10. Germline CDR1 and CDR2: SGHTA and FQGNSA. This CDR3 is CASSLRGDRQGSPLHF. In DNA, the CDR3 is TGTGCCAGCAGCTTACGGGGGGACAGACAGGGTTCACCCCTCCACTTT. The full variable domain, rest sourced from reference TRBV7-2 and TRBJ1-6, is GAGVSQSPSNKVTEKGKDVELRCDPISGHTALYWYRQSLGQGLEFLIYFQGNSAPDKSGLPSDRFSAERTGGSVSTLTIQRTQQEDSAVYLCASSLRGDRQGSPLHFGNGTRLTVT.

The chain is built from TRBV19 and TRBJ1-4; 11 nucleotides agree with TRBD1. Germline V gives CDR1 LNHDA, CDR2 SQIVND (reference sequence). The CDR3 loop spans 14 amino acids. With V trimmed by 10 bases and J by 7 bases, 8 bases remained unmatched. The CDR3: CATAQGQGGEKLFF. CDR3 nucleotide sequence: TGTGCCACCGCACAGGGACAGGGGGGTGAAAAACTGTTTTTT.

The sample holds many counts of this clonotype. The V gene is TRBV6-2 or TRBV6-3, the J gene TRBJ2-1; a weak D match, TRBD2 (6 bases). This CDR3 is 13 amino acids long. Deletions cut 6 bases from V and 8 bases from J, with 14 bases between. Germline V CDR1 and CDR2: MNHEY, SVGEGT. DNA for the CDR3: TGTGCCAGCAGGCTGGCGGGGCGGTATGAGCAGTTCTTC. It encodes CASRLAGRYEQFF.

The J gene is TRBJ1-1, the V gene TRBV20-1; unclear D gene. The ends were cut back, 6 bases at V and 4 bases at J, with 12 bases in the middle. Germline assignment: CDR1 DFQATT and CDR2 SNEGSKA (reference sequence). This CDR3 is 12 amino acids long. The CDR3 here is CSAFERSTEAFF. The CDR3 DNA reads TGCAGTGCCTTTGAGCGGAGCACTGAAGCTTTCTTT.

CDR3 DNA sequence: TGTGCCAGCAGCTTAGAACAGGGGCGGATCACTGAAGCTTTCTTT. Protein: CASSLEQGRITEAFF. The V call is TRBV7-2, the J call TRBJ1-1, with 7 nucleotides matching TRBD1. This CDR3 has 15 residues. The V gene's germline CDR1 is SGHTA and CDR2 FQGNSA. The J segment lost 4 bases and the V segment lost 1 base, leaving 6 bases of the junction unmatched. The full variable domain, completed using reference TRBV7-2 and TRBJ1-1, is GAGVSQSPSNKVTEKGKDVELRCDPISGHTALYWYRQSLGQGLEFLIYFQGNSAPDKSGLPSDRFSAERTGGSVSTLTIQRTQQEDSAVYLCASSLEQGRITEAFFGQGTRLTVV.

This clonotype has a handful of counts. The chain uses TRBV6-4 and TRBJ1-2; no firm D call. CDR1 and CDR2 from the germline V gene are MRHNA and SNTAGT. The CDR3 sequence is 17 residues long. Trimming cost V 3 bases and J 1 base, with 18 bases left between them. The CDR3 region has the DNA TGTGCCAGCAGTGAATTCTCGTCGGCAGACCGTAACTATGGCTACACCTTC. It specifies CASSEFSSADRNYGYTF.

The CDR3 DNA reads TGTGCCATCAGGGGAGAGGGAGGCTATCAGCCCCAGCATTTT. The encoded protein is CAIRGEGGYQPQHF. V gene TRBV10-3 combines with J gene TRBJ1-5, with no clear D. The V gene lost 6 bases and the J gene lost 5 bases, with 14 bases spanning the gap. The CDR3 length is 14 residues. Germline V gene data show CDR1 as ENHRY and CDR2 as SYGVKD.